These 18 T cell receptor beta chains were sequenced from one sample in a study of T cells in Graves' hyperthyroidism and ophthalmopathy. Amplified TCR beta CDR3 regions came from RNA transcripts. Carried out on the TCR CDR3, a first-round RT-PCR used the HTBI primer set. In TCRdb, the multiplex PCR reads were re-called with MiXCR into one record per CDR3 protein. The data contain 300,000 to 400,000 distinct CDR3 sequences, over 11% of them singletons. What was sequenced was blood. These receptors all come from a woman aged 60-70 years with Graves' hyperthyroidism.

This chain joins TRBV25-1 and TRBJ1-4; D is perhaps TRBD1 (6 bases). Germline V gene lookup returns CDR1 MGHDK and CDR2 SYGVNS. The CDR3 runs to 14 residues. V shed 6 bases and J shed 8 bases, with 16 bases lying between them. CDR3 region: CASSQGLRREKLFF. CDR3 DNA: TGTGCCAGCAGCCAGGGGTTGCGACGGGAAAAACTGTTTTTT.

This chain uses TRBV27 with TRBJ1-2, with D maybe TRBD1 (5 bases). The ends were cut back, 8 bases at V and 4 bases at J, with 14 bases in the middle. Germline CDR1 reads MNHEY; CDR2 reads SMNVEV (reference sequence). CDR3 length: 13 amino acids. CDR3 residues: CASAGAGPYGYTF. The CDR3, as DNA: TGTGCCAGCGCCGGCGCAGGGCCCTATGGCTACACCTTC.

This clonotype has ten or more counts. The genes are TRBV30 and TRBJ1-1; no clear D gene. This CDR3 is 13 amino acids long. Trimming pared 1 base from V and 0 bases from J, leaving 6 bases between. Germline assignment: CDR1 GTSNPN and CDR2 SVGIG (reference sequence). In DNA form, the CDR3 reads TGTGCCTGGAGTGGAAACCTGAACACTGAAGCTTTCTTT. Protein product: CAWSGNLNTEAFF.

This clonotype appeared many times. The V call is TRBV7-2, the J call TRBJ2-1; D possibly corresponds to TRBD1 (6 bases). V gave up 5 bases and J gave up 3 bases, with 11 bases separating them. This CDR3 contains 14 residues. Germline-derived CDR1 and CDR2 are SGHTA and FQGNSA. DNA of the CDR3: TGTGCCAGCAGCGCAGACAGGAACTACAATGAGCAGTTCTTC. Its translation is CASSADRNYNEQFF.

This clonotype was seen at least ten times. The chain is built from TRBV3-1 and TRBJ2-7, with 8 bases fitting TRBD2. The V gene's germline CDR1 is LGHDT and CDR2 YNNKEL (reference sequence). V gave up 6 bases and J gave up 3 bases; unmatched junction bases: 7. The CDR3 sequence is 14 residues long. This chain's CDR3 is CASRSQGLVYEQYF. In DNA form, the CDR3 reads TGTGCCAGCAGGAGCCAGGGACTAGTCTACGAGCAGTACTTC.

The sample holds many counts of this clonotype. The junction departs from the called germline gene at one end, perhaps through a read error. The V and J genes are TRBV11-2 and TRBJ2-7; 10 bases map to TRBD1. This CDR3 region has 14 residues. Germline V CDR1 and CDR2: SGHAT, FQNNGV. As DNA, the CDR3 is TGCGCCAGCAGTTTGGACAGGGGGAGTTACGAGCAGTACTTC. This encodes CASSLDRGSYEQYF.

This clonotype was seen ten or more times. This chain joins TRBV5-1 and TRBJ2-1; no clear D. Germline CDR1 and CDR2: SGHRS and YFSETQ. This CDR3 is built from 12 residues. Trimming shortened V by 4 bases and J by 5 bases, and 7 bases separated the two germline ends. The DNA of the CDR3 is TGCGCCAGCAGCCGACAAAACAATGAGCAGTTCTTC. Encoded protein: CASSRQNNEQFF.

In this sample, this clonotype turned up a few times. The rearrangement joins TRBV28 to TRBJ1-1; TRBD1 aligns across 8 bases. With 2 bases clipped from V and 11 bases from J, the junction kept 4 bases outside the gene matches. CDR1 is MDHEN, CDR2 SYDVKM, per germline. The CDR3 spans 12 residues. This CDR3 is CASSLSRGRAFF. CDR3 sequence (DNA): TGTGCCAGCAGTTTAAGCAGGGGGCGGGCTTTCTTT. The full variable domain, rest sourced from reference TRBV28 and TRBJ1-1, is DVKVTQSSRYLVKRTGEKVFLECVQDMDHENMFWYRQDPGLGLRLIYFSYDVKMKEKGDIPEGYSVSREKKERFSLILESASTNQTSMYLCASSLSRGRAFFGQGTRLTVV.

This clonotype was recorded at least ten times. The V and J genes are TRBV7-2 and TRBJ1-1; D might be TRBD1 (6 bases). The germline V gene has CDR1 SGHTA and CDR2 FQGNSA. V lost 6 bases and J lost 4, with 21 bases in between. The CDR3 extends over 16 amino acids. Here the CDR3 DNA reads TGTGCCAGCAGGCCGGGAGGTTCCGGGGGCGGCACTGAAGCTTTCTTT. Protein sequence: CASRPGGSGGGTEAFF.

There are many counts of this clonotype. The chain carries TRBV28 and TRBJ2-7; TRBD2 matches at 8 bases. The trim removed 8 bases at V and 6 bases at J, leaving 12 bases unmatched. This CDR3 comprises 14 residues. The germline V gene encodes CDR1 MDHEN and CDR2 SYDVKM. The CDR3 bases are TGTGCCAGCTCGAGCGGGAGTCACTTCGGCGAGCAGTACTTC. This translates into CASSSGSHFGEQYF.

This clonotype was observed a handful of times. One end of the junction fails to match germline, which may point to a read error. V and J are TRBV11-2 and TRBJ1-4, with 8 bases that match TRBD1. The CDR3 extends over 17 amino acids. Germline V gene sequence: CDR1 SGHAT, CDR2 FQNNGV. The CDR3, as DNA: TGTGCCGGCAGCTTAGTGGCCAGGGGGCGGGGTAATGAAAAACTGTTTTTT. It encodes CAGSLVARGRGNEKLFF.

The table lists this clonotype with many counts. The V call is TRBV7-9, the J call TRBJ2-5; TRBD2 is a possible D gene (5 bases). Deletions cut 5 bases from V and 5 bases from J, with 15 bases between. Germline V gene lookup returns CDR1 SEHNR and CDR2 FQNEAQ (reference sequence). This CDR3 has 14 amino acids. The CDR3 protein is CASSASEGWETQYF. CDR3 DNA sequence: TGTGCCAGCAGCGCCTCCGAGGGCTGGGAGACCCAGTACTTC.

The CDR3 DNA is TGCAGTGCCCACCTAGCGGGAAAAGAGACCCAGTACTTC. It codes for CSAHLAGKETQYF. The V call is TRBV20-1, the J call TRBJ2-5; 9 bases line up with TRBD2. V was pared by 6 bases and J by 3 bases, with 5 bases of the junction left unmatched. CDR3 size: 13 residues. From germline, CDR1 is DFQATT and CDR2 SNEGSKA (reference sequence).

This clonotype was recorded a few times. The rearrangement joins TRBV5-1 to TRBJ1-2, with 7 bases that match TRBD1. V lost 0 bases, J lost 8 bases, and 13 bases stayed unmatched. This CDR3 region has 16 residues. Germline V CDR1 and CDR2: SGHRS, YFSETQ. Here the CDR3 reads CASSLDVRGMIGGYTF. The DNA of the CDR3 is TGCGCCAGCAGCTTGGATGTCAGGGGGATGATCGGGGGCTACACCTTC. The variable domain in full, completed from reference TRBV5-1 and TRBJ1-2, reads KAGVTQTPRYLIKTRGQQVTLSCSPISGHRSVSWYQQTPGQGLQFLFEYFSETQRNKGNFPGRFSGRQFSNSRSEMNVSTLELGDSALYLCASSLDVRGMIGGYTFGSGTRLTVV.

This clonotype was detected a few times. The V gene is TRBV19, the J gene TRBJ2-1; no definite D call. V lost 3 bases to trimming and J lost 0 bases, with 12 bases between them. The CDR3 spans 16 residues. Germline loops: CDR1 LNHDA, CDR2 SQIVND (reference sequence). CDR3 residues: CASSITTPSSYNEQFF. CDR3 in DNA: TGTGCCAGTAGTATCACCACCCCAAGCTCCTACAATGAGCAGTTCTTC.

This clonotype was detected many times. The genes are TRBV3-1 and TRBJ1-2, with TRBD1 as a possible D gene (5 bases). The CDR3 is 15 amino acids. V dropped 5 bases and J dropped 3 bases, with 16 bases sitting between them. From germline, CDR1 is LGHDT and CDR2 YNNKEL (reference sequence). The CDR3 loop reads CASSGGSLGDYGYTF. CDR3 DNA sequence: TGTGCCAGCAGCGGGGGATCCCTGGGGGACTATGGCTACACCTTC.

There are many counts of this clonotype. The rearrangement links TRBV2 to TRBJ2-7; D is possibly TRBD1 or TRBD2 (5 bases each). This CDR3 is 15 amino acids long. Germline-derived CDR1 and CDR2 are SNHLY and FYNNEI. V was trimmed by 6 bases and J by 4 bases, leaving 19 bases between them. CDR3 DNA sequence: TGTGCCAGCAGGAGGGAAGGGGTCGACTATTACGAGCAGTACTTC. Protein sequence: CASRREGVDYYEQYF.

This clonotype was counted a few times. The chain recombines TRBV6-1 with TRBJ2-6; D not resolved. This CDR3 has 13 amino acids. CDR1 is MNHNS and CDR2 is SASEGT in the germline V gene. V was cut by 10 bases and J by 1 base, with 8 bases left in between. Here the CDR3 DNA reads TGTGCCACCGACACTTCTGGGGCCAACGTCCTGACTTTC. Its protein is CATDTSGANVLTF.